Each of the 15 T cell receptor beta chains below was sequenced from the same sample in a study of shared clonotypes between healthy human individuals. Assay: immunoSEQ multiplex PCR; the TCRdb copy retains only in-frame clones and omits some. The sample has about 700,000 clones; about 92% are singletons. Cells designated naive CD8 were CD45RO-negative and were positively selected for CCR7, with terminally differentiated effector memory CD45RA+ cells excluded. Material: naive CD8+ T cells sorted from blood. These receptors originate from a man aged 30-40 years in good health.

CDR3 amino acids: CASSLPRQGRETQYF. The CDR3 DNA reads TGTGCCAGCAGCTTGCCCCGACAGGGGCGAGAGACCCAGTACTTC. The V gene is TRBV5-8, the J gene TRBJ2-5, with 8 nucleotides matching TRBD1. Looked up from germline, CDR1 is SGHTS and CDR2 is YDEGEE. The CDR3 is 15 amino acids. The V segment lost 1 base and the J segment 4 bases; nucleotides outside the gene matches: 6.

This chain joins TRBV29-1 and TRBJ1-1; TRBD1 agrees at 9 bases. The junction had 16 bases not matched to a gene; V was cut back by 8 bases and J by 0 bases. Per the germline V gene, CDR1 is SQVTM and CDR2 is ANQGSEA. The CDR3 covers 17 residues. Here the CDR3 DNA reads TGCAGCTCCGTGGGTTCAGACAGGGGGACCATGAACACTGAAGCTTTCTTT. Protein product: CSSVGSDRGTMNTEAFF.

The chain joins TRBV7-9 to TRBJ2-7; D gene uncertain. From germline, CDR1 is SEHNR and CDR2 FQNEAQ (reference sequence). The CDR3 runs to 13 residues. V dropped 4 bases and J dropped 6 bases, with 13 bases sitting between them. In DNA, the CDR3 is TGTGCCAGCAGCTCCCAAGATTCGATCGAGCAGTACTTC. Translated, it gives CASSSQDSIEQYF.

The gene calls are TRBV7-9 and TRBJ2-3; D might be TRBD1 (6 bases). V was shortened by 7 bases and J by 2 bases, with 10 bases between the two germline ends. The CDR3 is 13 amino acids. Germline CDR1 SEHNR, CDR2 FQNEAQ (reference sequence). CDR3 amino acids: CASIEGVTDTQYF. The CDR3 DNA is TGTGCCAGCATCGAGGGGGTCACAGATACGCAGTATTTT.

This clone was detected only once. Other DNA sequences in this specimen translate into the identical CDR3. The chain uses TRBV29-1 and TRBJ2-2, with D unresolved. The V and J ends lost 4 bases and 0 bases respectively, with 6 bases between them. Germline values: CDR1 SQVTM, CDR2 ANQGSEA. The length of the CDR3 is 13 residues. CDR3 coding DNA: TGCAGCGTTGTTAATTCGAACACCGGGGAGCTGTTTTTT. Protein sequence: CSVVNSNTGELFF.

J is TRBJ2-3 and V is TRBV14; D is perhaps TRBD2 (5 bases). The CDR3 runs 17 residues. The germline V gene has CDR1 SGHDN and CDR2 FVKESK. Trimming took 1 base from V and 1 from J, leaving 15 bases between them. CDR3 loop: CASSQVFREPRTDTQYF. In nucleotides, the CDR3 is TGTGCCAGCAGCCAAGTTTTTCGGGAACCTCGCACAGATACGCAGTATTTT.

This chain joins TRBV5-1 and TRBJ1-2; 7 bases fit TRBD1. J lost 10 bases, V lost 4 bases, and 10 bases had no gene match. The CDR3 has 13 amino acids. Germline V gene data show CDR1 as SGHRS and CDR2 as YFSETQ. Here the CDR3 DNA reads TGCGCCAGCAGCCCACGGACAGGATGGGACTACACCTTC. Protein product: CASSPRTGWDYTF.

The CDR3 sequence: CASSLFPAQAEQYF. CDR3 in DNA: TGTGCCAGCAGCTTATTCCCAGCCCAGGCCGAGCAGTACTTC. The V call is TRBV7-6, the J call TRBJ2-7, with unresolved D. In germline, CDR1 is SGHVS, CDR2 FNYEAQ. V lost 2 bases and J 6 bases, leaving 14 bases between the germline ends. This CDR3 has 14 residues.

The rearrangement links TRBV11-2 to TRBJ2-1, with D unclear. Germline V CDR1 and CDR2: SGHAT, FQNNGV. This CDR3 has 12 amino acids. Trimming pared 2 bases from V and 12 bases from J, leaving 11 bases between. This chain's CDR3 is CASSLTDGGQFF. The CDR3 bases are TGTGCCAGCAGCTTAACGGATGGTGGGCAGTTCTTC.

The V gene is TRBV27, the J gene TRBJ2-7; TRBD2 matches 7 bases. Germline values: CDR1 MNHEY, CDR2 SMNVEV (reference sequence). Trimming took 6 bases from V and 0 from J; bases not matched to a gene: 8. The CDR3 consists of 15 residues. CDR3 bases: TGTGCCAGCAGCCCAGCGGGGATTAGCTCCTACGAGCAGTACTTC. Protein: CASSPAGISSYEQYF.

The gene calls are TRBV5-1 and TRBJ2-7; D gene uncertain. The V end was cut by 1 base, the J end by 2 bases, with 10 bases between. From germline, CDR1 is SGHRS and CDR2 YFSETQ. The CDR3 has 14 amino acids. The CDR3 spells CASSLYSPAYEQYF. The DNA of the CDR3 is TGCGCCAGCAGCTTGTATAGCCCGGCCTACGAGCAGTACTTC.

V gene TRBV28 combines with J gene TRBJ2-2; no clear D. In germline, CDR1 is MDHEN, CDR2 SYDVKM. Trimming stripped 6 bases from V and 7 bases from J, with 18 bases between. This CDR3 has 15 residues. CDR3 amino acids: CASRDRVDTFGELFF. Written as DNA, the CDR3 is TGTGCCAGCAGGGACCGGGTCGACACGTTCGGGGAGCTGTTTTTT. Looking up the rest from reference TRBV28 and TRBJ2-2 gives the full variable domain: DVKVTQSSRYLVKRTGEKVFLECVQDMDHENMFWYRQDPGLGLRLIYFSYDVKMKEKGDIPEGYSVSREKKERFSLILESASTNQTSMYLCASRDRVDTFGELFFGEGSRLTVL.

The V call is TRBV2, the J call TRBJ2-7; D may correspond to TRBD1 or TRBD2 (6 bases each). V lost 6 bases and J lost 3, with 15 bases in between. CDR1 SNHLY and CDR2 FYNNEI come from the germline V gene. The CDR3 sequence is 14 residues long. In DNA form, the CDR3 reads TGTGCCAGCAGGATTCGGGGGACAAACTACGAGCAGTACTTC. Encoded protein: CASRIRGTNYEQYF.

The chain employs TRBV5-5 and TRBJ2-5; possible D gene TRBD2, 6 bases. This CDR3 contains 14 residues. Germline V gene sequence: CDR1 SGHKS, CDR2 YYEKEE (reference sequence). The ends were cut back, 4 bases at V and 1 base at J, with 11 bases in the middle. CDR3 coding DNA: TGTGCCAGCAGCCCCGACGGGAGCCAAGAGACCCAGTACTTC. As protein: CASSPDGSQETQYF.

V usage is TRBV4-1 and J usage is TRBJ1-2, with D maybe TRBD1 (6 bases). Germline V gene lookup returns CDR1 MGHRA and CDR2 YSYEKL. The CDR3 length is 18 residues. V was clipped by 1 base and J by 3 bases, with 21 bases between them. CDR3 sequence reads: CASSQVDLSGGKYYGYTF. The CDR3 bases are TGCGCCAGCAGCCAAGTCGATCTCTCGGGGGGCAAGTACTATGGCTACACCTTC.